This T cell receptor (beta chain) was profiled in a study of human T cells and chemical hapten exposure. TCRdb ran MiXCR on the RACE reads and lists one entry per CDR3 protein. This table holds fewer than 140,000 distinct CDR3 sequences, roughly 12% found once. Specified time point: pre-sensitization, week 0. Noted treatment: therapeutic diphenylcyclopropenone sensitization with weekly scalp DPC. This clonotype was counted at least ten times. This TCR was recovered from a woman aged 50 to 65 with alopecia areata. Some clones in this sample may be carry-over from other donors' samples. The material was whole blood, obtained in connection with sensitization to the hapten diphenylcyclopropenone (DPC).

CDR3 bases: TGTGCCAGCAGGACGGGGCTAGCCAAAAACATTCAGTACTTC. It is translated as CASRTGLAKNIQYF. The J gene is TRBJ2-4, the V gene TRBV14; either TRBD1 or TRBD2 may supply D (5 bases each). Per germline, CDR1 SGHDN and CDR2 FVKESK. Trimming removed 6 bases from V and 0 bases from J, with 9 bases in between. The CDR3 extends over 14 amino acids.